The clone carrying this T cell receptor (beta chain) was detected once. The sample comes from a study of PD-1 and CTLA-4 blockade in melanoma. This CDR3 spans 16 amino acids. The germline V gene encodes CDR1 LGHNA and CDR2 YNFKEQ. V lost 0 bases and J lost 1, with 11 bases in between. Profiled with immunoSEQ multiplex PCR; TCRdb holds only in-frame clones, not every one. The sample includes 25,000 to 40,000 clones, less than 90% of them seen just once. The J gene is TRBJ2-3, the V gene TRBV4-2, with D maybe TRBD2 (5 bases). The sequencing used CD8+ T cells from peripheral blood, collected from a patient given anti-PD-1 treatment. This sequence was found in a human donor with melanoma. The CDR3 here is CASSQEAAARTDTQYF. The CDR3 DNA reads as TGTGCCAGCAGCCAAGAAGCAGCGGCACGCACAGATACGCAGTATTTT.